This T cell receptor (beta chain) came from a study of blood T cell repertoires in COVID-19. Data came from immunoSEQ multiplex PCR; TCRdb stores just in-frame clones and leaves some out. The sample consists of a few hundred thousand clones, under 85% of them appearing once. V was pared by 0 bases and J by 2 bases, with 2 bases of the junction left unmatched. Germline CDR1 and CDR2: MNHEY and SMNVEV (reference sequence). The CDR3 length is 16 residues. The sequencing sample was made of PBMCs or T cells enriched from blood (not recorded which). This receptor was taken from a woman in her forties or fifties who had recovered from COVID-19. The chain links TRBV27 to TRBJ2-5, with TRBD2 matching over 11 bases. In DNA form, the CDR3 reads TGTGCCAGCAGTTTATCCAGGACTAGCGGGCAAGAGACCCAGTACTTC. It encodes CASSLSRTSGQETQYF.